This paragraph covers one TCR beta chain sequence. Its antigen is still unknown. Trimming left V 0 bases short and J 1 base short, with 6 bases between. Germline lookup yields CDR1 ENHRY and CDR2 SYGVKD. This CDR3 contains 14 residues. The record originates from a study of cytomegalovirus exposure and HLA in healthy donors. Findings of the study overall: The only immune exposure information that was available was CMV serostatus. In a later analysis, HLA-C alleles had the fewest associated TCRs, DRB1 alleles the most. In a later analysis, TCR beta V- and J-gene trimming was associated with a missense DCLRE1C variant.

The PCR used 60 Vbeta and 13 Jbeta primers. The method was immunoSEQ multiplex PCR; TCRdb's version includes in-frame clones alone and lacks a portion of them. The repertoire has under 200,000 clones, 80% to 90% of them found once; the top ten carry around 7.7%. All the people who gave samples were healthy bone marrow donors. The sample consisted of PBMCs. The sequence was collected from a woman aged 30 to 39 in good health and CMV-seropositive. The chain links TRBV10-3 to TRBJ1-1; no firm D call. The CDR3 region has the DNA TGTGCCATCAGTGAGTCAGCCGGGAACACTGAAGCTTTCTTT. Protein product: CAISESAGNTEAFF.